Following are 29 T cell receptor beta chains from one sample sequenced in a study of shared clonotypes between healthy human individuals. Here immunoSEQ multiplex PCR was the method, and the copy in TCRdb shows in-frame clones only, minus some. The sample records some 2 million clones, about 95% being singletons. Naive CD8 cells lacked CD45RO and underwent positive selection for CCR7, leaving out terminally differentiated effector memory CD45RA+ cells. Sequencing was done on a sample of naive CD8+ T cells sorted from blood. The receptors originated from a young man in good health.

J is TRBJ2-3 and V is TRBV6-1; D not certain. The V end was cut by 10 bases, the J end by 6 bases, with 8 bases between. The CDR3 is 10 amino acids. The germline gives CDR1 MNHNS, CDR2 SASEGT. The CDR3, as DNA: TGTGCCATACTGGGGGATACGCAGTATTTT. This translates into CAILGDTQYF.

The chain uses TRBV5-5 and TRBJ2-7; D remains ambiguous. The CDR3 covers 16 residues. V lost 0 bases, J lost 2 bases, and 15 bases lay in between. CDR1 SGHKS and CDR2 YYEKEE come from the germline V gene (reference sequence). The DNA for the CDR3 is TGTGCCAGCAGCTTGGTTTGGTGGAGCCTGCCCTACGAGCAGTACTTC. Translated: CASSLVWWSLPYEQYF.

This clone was counted once. Here the CDR3 reads CASSPGWQFAYEQYF. The CDR3 bases are TGTGCCAGCAGCCCCGGGTGGCAATTTGCATACGAGCAGTACTTC. The chain carries TRBV27 and TRBJ2-7; unclear D gene. V lost 6 bases and J lost 4, with 19 bases in between. The germline V gene encodes CDR1 MNHEY and CDR2 SMNVEV (reference sequence). The CDR3 totals 15 residues.

This chain joins TRBV7-2 and TRBJ2-7; TRBD2 matches 8 bases. Germline V gives CDR1 SGHTA, CDR2 FQGNSA. This CDR3 spans 15 amino acids. V lost 0 bases to trimming and J lost 5 bases; unmatched junction nucleotides: 6. The CDR3 region is CASSLAHSGSHEQYF. CDR3 DNA: TGTGCCAGCAGCTTAGCGCACAGCGGGAGCCACGAGCAGTACTTC.

This chain uses TRBV4-1 with TRBJ1-2; TRBD1 matches at 8 bases. The V gene's germline CDR1 is MGHRA and CDR2 YSYEKL. Trimming took 0 bases from V and 2 from J; bases not matched to a gene: 5. The CDR3 extends over 16 amino acids. The CDR3 sequence: CASSQDQGAWNYGYTF. CDR3 coding DNA: TGCGCCAGCAGCCAAGATCAGGGGGCCTGGAACTATGGCTACACCTTC.

As concerns this clone: Distinct nucleotide sequences in the sample also encode this CDR3. The gene calls are TRBV29-1 and TRBJ2-7, with 8 bases matching TRBD2. Germline-derived CDR1 and CDR2 are SQVTM and ANQGSEA. This CDR3 region has 16 residues. The J segment lost 5 bases and the V segment lost 7 bases, leaving 19 bases of the junction unmatched. The CDR3 DNA reads TGCAGCGGAGGGACTAGTGGGAGGGCGCGCCGCCACGAGCAGTACTTC. Its translation is CSGGTSGRARRHEQYF.

The chain couples TRBV30 to TRBJ2-2; 8 bases align to TRBD1. Unmatched junction bases numbered 8, after V lost 4 bases and J lost 4 bases. Germline V lookup: CDR1 GTSNPN, CDR2 SVGIG (reference sequence). CDR3 length equals 15 residues. CDR3 loop: CAWNPGGISTGELFF. The CDR3 DNA follows: TGTGCCTGGAACCCAGGGGGCATTAGCACCGGGGAGCTGTTTTTT. The full variable domain, its missing parts supplied by reference TRBV30 and TRBJ2-2, is SQTIHQWPATLVQPVGSPLSLECTVEGTSNPNLYWYRQAAGRGLQLLFYSVGIGQISSEVPQNLSASRPQDRQFILSSKKLLLSDSGFYLCAWNPGGISTGELFFGEGSRLTVL.

The chain couples TRBV7-6 to TRBJ1-1; TRBD1 is a possible D gene (6 bases). Germline V CDR1 and CDR2: SGHVS, FNYEAQ. V lost 1 base to trimming and J lost 0 bases, with 9 bases between them. There are 15 residues in the CDR3. The CDR3 nucleotides are TGTGCCAGCAGCTTAGATGGGGGCATGAACACTGAAGCTTTCTTT. As protein: CASSLDGGMNTEAFF.

The V call is TRBV6-5, the J call TRBJ1-2; D might be TRBD1 (5 bases). Per the germline V gene, CDR1 is MNHEY and CDR2 is SVGAGI. This CDR3 has 15 amino acids. V dropped 0 bases and J dropped 1 base, with 9 bases sitting between them. The CDR3 DNA is TGTGCCAGCAGTTACTCGACGACAGATAACTATGGCTACACCTTC. Protein: CASSYSTTDNYGYTF.

The chain uses TRBV29-1 and TRBJ2-7; TRBD2 agrees at 8 bases. The CDR3 is made up of 16 amino acids. Germline loops: CDR1 SQVTM, CDR2 ANQGSEA. Germline trimming cut 4 bases from V and 3 bases from J; bases unmatched to any gene: 14. For the CDR3, the DNA is TGCAGCGTTGGTTCATTTATCGGGACTAGTAGCTACGAGCAGTACTTC. Amino acid sequence: CSVGSFIGTSSYEQYF.

As regards this clone: In the same sample, other DNA sequences code for this CDR3. J is TRBJ1-1 and V is TRBV6-5; a possible D gene is TRBD1 (5 bases). The germline gives CDR1 MNHEY, CDR2 SVGAGI. Trimming stripped 2 bases from V and 4 bases from J, with 11 bases between. This CDR3 contains 14 residues. Here the CDR3 DNA reads TGTGCCAGCAGTTACCAAGCGGGGGGCACTGAAGCTTTCTTT. The encoded protein is CASSYQAGGTEAFF.

This clone was counted a few times. The rearrangement uses TRBV30 and TRBJ2-7; TRBD1 or TRBD2 may be the D gene (5 bases each). V lost 4 bases and J 0 bases, leaving 16 bases between the germline ends. From germline, CDR1 is GTSNPN and CDR2 SVGIG (reference sequence). The CDR3 contains 15 residues. For the CDR3, the DNA is TGTGCCTGGACTCGGGACGGGTGGAACTCCTACGAGCAGTACTTC. It encodes CAWTRDGWNSYEQYF.

The chain is built from TRBV5-4 and TRBJ2-5; D is ambiguous. Germline V gives CDR1 SGHNT, CDR2 YYREEE (reference sequence). Trimming removed 1 base at V and 3 bases at J, with 13 bases between. The CDR3 totals 15 residues. For the CDR3, the DNA is TGTGCCAGCAGCTTGTTATGGCAGACCGAAGAGACCCAGTACTTC. As protein: CASSLLWQTEETQYF.

V gene TRBV15 combines with J gene TRBJ2-3; D remains unclear. This CDR3 spans 14 amino acids. V lost 9 bases and J lost 2, with 15 bases in between. Per the germline V gene, CDR1 is LNHNV and CDR2 is YYDKDF (reference sequence). CDR3 bases: TGTGCCACTAGGGTCGCCAGCTCCACAGATACGCAGTATTTT. The encoded protein is CATRVASSTDTQYF. The full variable domain, completed using reference TRBV15 and TRBJ2-3, is DAMVIQNPRYQVTQFGKPVTLSCSQTLNHNVMYWYQQKSSQAPKLLFHYYDKDFNNEADTPDNFQSRRPNTSFCFLDIRSPGLGDTAMYLCATRVASSTDTQYFGPGTRLTVL.

The rearrangement joins TRBV4-1 to TRBJ1-1, with 10 bases fitting TRBD1. Germline V gives CDR1 MGHRA, CDR2 YSYEKL. The CDR3 runs to 17 residues. The ends lost 4 bases at V and 5 bases at J; junction bases unmatched: 13. The CDR3 bases are TGCGCCAGCAGCCTTTCCGGGACAGGGGTCCCGGGGACTGAAGCTTTCTTT. Amino acid sequence: CASSLSGTGVPGTEAFF.

This clone occurred a few times. CDR3 amino acids: CASSVDFSYEQYF. CDR3 DNA: TGTGCCAGCAGTGTTGACTTCTCCTACGAGCAGTACTTC. This chain connects TRBV2 to TRBJ2-5; D call uncertain. With the DNA end fitting TRBJ2-7 better, the J assignment may be wrong. Per germline, CDR1 SNHLY and CDR2 FYNNEI. This CDR3 comprises 13 residues.

The chain links TRBV7-9 to TRBJ2-3; D uncertain. Germline lookup yields CDR1 SEHNR and CDR2 FQNEAQ (reference sequence). There are 13 residues in the CDR3. With 7 bases removed from V and 2 bases from J, the gap between germline ends came to 10 bases. In DNA, the CDR3 is TGTGCCAGCATCCAAGATAACACAGATACGCAGTATTTT. Its translation is CASIQDNTDTQYF.

This clone was seen only once. This chain joins TRBV5-8 and TRBJ1-5, with a weak D call TRBD1 (6 bases). With 0 bases removed from V and 6 bases from J, the gap between germline ends came to 22 bases. The CDR3 has 18 amino acids. Germline V CDR1 and CDR2: SGHTS, YDEGEE. CDR3 in DNA: TGTGCCAGCAGCTTGGATTTGGACAGACAGTGGGTGGTTCAGCCCCAGCATTTT. It is translated as CASSLDLDRQWVVQPQHF.

The V and J genes are TRBV9 and TRBJ2-1, with no clear D. Germline values: CDR1 SGDLS, CDR2 YYNGEE. Trimming cost V 1 base and J 8 bases, with 10 bases left between them. The CDR3 has 13 amino acids. The CDR3 is CASSVNILDEQFF. The CDR3, as DNA: TGTGCCAGCAGCGTAAACATTCTCGATGAGCAGTTCTTC.

In the case of this clone: The same CDR3 is also encoded by other DNA sequences in this sample. This chain uses TRBV11-2 with TRBJ2-7; TRBD2 is a possible D gene (5 bases). Germline lookup yields CDR1 SGHAT and CDR2 FQNNGV. V lost 1 base, J lost 1 base, and 11 bases lay in between. The CDR3 has 15 amino acids. CDR3 in DNA: TGTGCCAGCAGCTTAGGGGCGACGGGGTCCTACGAGCAGTACTTC. Encoded protein: CASSLGATGSYEQYF.

The chain combines TRBV19 with TRBJ2-5; D is perhaps TRBD1 or TRBD2 (6 bases each). Germline V gene lookup returns CDR1 LNHDA and CDR2 SQIVND (reference sequence). V lost 11 bases to trimming and J lost 7 bases, with 17 bases between them. The CDR3 consists of 12 residues. As DNA, the CDR3 is TGTGCCTCCAGGGGACTGCTCGGGACCCAGTACTTC. Residues: CASRGLLGTQYF.

This clone was observed a single time. The V and J genes are TRBV6-6 and TRBJ2-2; D gene uncertain. Between the trimmed V and J ends, which lost 7 bases and 0 bases, there was a span of 9 bases. Germline V gene lookup returns CDR1 MNHNY and CDR2 SVGAGI (reference sequence). The CDR3 sequence is 14 residues long. The CDR3 coding sequence is TGTGCCAGCATGGACCATCCGAACACCGGGGAGCTGTTTTTT. Translating it yields CASMDHPNTGELFF.

The chain recombines TRBV7-9 with TRBJ2-7, with a tentative D call TRBD1 (6 bases). Deletions cut 8 bases from V and 3 bases from J, with 11 bases between. The CDR3 sequence is 12 residues long. Germline values: CDR1 SEHNR, CDR2 FQNEAQ (reference sequence). CDR3 DNA sequence: TGTGCCAGCCTCGGACAGCACTACGAGCAGTACTTC. This translates into CASLGQHYEQYF.

This sequence joins TRBV7-8 and TRBJ2-3; 11 positions match TRBD2. The CDR3 covers 17 residues. V dropped 3 bases and J dropped 0; count of bases not matched to a gene: 5. In germline, CDR1 is SGHVS, CDR2 FQNEAQ. CDR3 loop: CASSFGGTSGSTDTQYF. The CDR3 nucleotides read TGTGCCAGCAGCTTTGGAGGGACTAGCGGAAGCACAGATACGCAGTATTTT.

V usage is TRBV28 and J usage is TRBJ1-3; D remains unclear. The CDR3 is 14 residues long. V shed 6 bases and J shed 2 bases, with 11 bases lying between them. Germline V gene lookup returns CDR1 MDHEN and CDR2 SYDVKM. The DNA for the CDR3 is TGTGCCAGCAGCACGATGGGAACTGGAAACACCATATATTTT. Translation: CASSTMGTGNTIYF.

The sample holds one count of this clone. The chain employs TRBV27 and TRBJ2-3; TRBD2 agrees at 10 bases. After removal of 3 bases from V and 8 bases from J, the junction contained 5 bases not matched to a gene. Germline values: CDR1 MNHEY, CDR2 SMNVEV (reference sequence). The length of the CDR3 is 14 residues. The DNA for the CDR3 is TGTGCCAGCAGTTTGGGGCTAGCGGGAGCTACGCAGTATTTT. The encoded protein is CASSLGLAGATQYF.

The rearrangement links TRBV2 to TRBJ2-7; 7 bases agree with TRBD1. CDR3 length: 15 residues. Per the germline V gene, CDR1 is SNHLY and CDR2 is FYNNEI. V was clipped by 1 base and J by 3 bases; unmatched bases: 6. The CDR3 DNA sequence: TGTGCCAGCAGTGAAGGGCAGGGGGTGCTCTACGAGCAGTACTTC. Protein sequence: CASSEGQGVLYEQYF.

The genes are TRBV2 and TRBJ1-1, with D tentatively TRBD1 (5 bases). Deletions cut 7 bases from V and 1 base from J, with 19 bases between. CDR3 length equals 16 residues. Per germline, CDR1 SNHLY and CDR2 FYNNEI. In DNA form, the CDR3 reads TGTGCCAGCATCCGAGAGGCTCCTGGGGGGAACACTGAAGCTTTCTTT. This sequence encodes CASIREAPGGNTEAFF.

The chain combines TRBV5-1 with TRBJ2-3; the D gene is possibly TRBD2 (6 bases). Germline CDR1 reads SGHRS; CDR2 reads YFSETQ. This CDR3 has 16 residues. Deletions cut 4 bases from V and 2 bases from J, with 17 bases between. This CDR3 reads CASSLGGGNPTDTQYF. The CDR3, as DNA: TGCGCCAGCAGCCTAGGAGGCGGGAACCCCACAGATACGCAGTATTTT.